This T cell receptor beta chain stems from a study of Graves' ophthalmopathy and Graves' hyperthyroidism. At the level of the study: The term stable hyperthyroidism indicated an absence of ophthalmopathy within 18 months of follow-up.

The evidence that diagnosis relied on was clinical symptoms, serum thyroxine, TRAb, thyroid ultrasound and orbital computed tomography. Study-wide points: Most expanded thyroid clonotypes above 0.001 frequency also appeared in blood.

Amplification of TCR beta CDR3 regions used RNA transcripts. The workflow started with a first-round RT-PCR run with HTBI primers and then moved on to a second-round multiplex PCR. TCRdb reprocessed the multiplex PCR reads with MiXCR, giving one entry per CDR3 protein. The table lists a few hundred thousand distinct CDR3 sequences, about two fifths of them singletons, with about 4% in the top ten. This clonotype has a count of ten or more. Its antigen is not identified. The sample taken for sequencing was peripheral blood or thyroid tissue (not recorded which). The receptor comes from an adult man with Graves' hyperthyroidism.

For the CDR3, the DNA is TGCGCCAGCAGTGAAGGACGGGATATCCGATCACCCCTCCACTTT. This codes for CASSEGRDIRSPLHF. The rearrangement links TRBV10-2 to TRBJ1-6; D not resolved. V lost 3 bases to trimming and J lost 10 bases, with 16 bases between them. Germline V gene sequence: CDR1 WSHSY, CDR2 SAAADI. CDR3 length: 15 amino acids.